The rows below give T cell receptor beta chains drawn from one sample of a study of cytomegalovirus exposure and HLA in healthy donors. Sequencing used immunoSEQ multiplex PCR; TCRdb keeps in-frame clones, though not all of them. This sample has 180,000 or so clones, with around 80% found just once. Sequencing was done on a sample of PBMCs. Receptors originate from a girl between 10 and 17 years old in good health and CMV-seropositive. Each CDR3 is given with its conserved first and last residue. The order of the fields is CDR3 DNA, CDR3 protein, J gene, V gene, CDR3 length, D gene, clone size. A D gene is named only where the DNA matches it firmly. Only part of the rows carry a size: once, few, many, or a class if the clone is expanded.

TGTGCTAGTGGTTTGGGCGACAGGAATGAGCAGTTCTTC	CASGLGDRNEQFF	TRBJ2-1	TRBV12-5	13	-	-
TGTGCCAGCAGCTTAAGGCTAGCGGAAAAGGGTTCCTACGAGCAGTACTTC	CASSLRLAEKGSYEQYF	TRBJ2-7	TRBV7-9	17	TRBD2	-
TGTGCCAGCAGTTATTCCATGACAGGACGAGGAGGCTACACCTTC	CASSYSMTGRGGYTF	TRBJ1-2	TRBV6-5	15	-	-
TGTGCCAGCGGGACAGAGACCTACAATGAGCAGTTCTTC	CASGTETYNEQFF	TRBJ2-1	TRBV2	13	TRBD1	few
TGTGCCAGCAGTTTAGGACAGGGCACAGATACGCAGTATTTT	CASSLGQGTDTQYF	TRBJ2-3	TRBV6-6	14	TRBD1	-
TGTGCCAGCTCACCAGACAGGAGCTATGGCTACACCTTC	CASSPDRSYGYTF	TRBJ1-2	TRBV18	13	-	once
TGTGCCAGCAGCGTAGTCGGGGGCTCCTACAATGAGCAGTTCTTC	CASSVVGGSYNEQFF	TRBJ2-1	TRBV9	15	-	-
TGTGCCAGCGGCAGGCAACCCTACGAGCAGTACTTC	CASGRQPYEQYF	TRBJ2-7	TRBV2	12	-	few
TGCGCCAGCACCGAGACAGGGAAAAGCAATCAGCCCCAGCATTTT	CASTETGKSNQPQHF	TRBJ1-5	TRBV5-1	15	TRBD1	-
TGTGCCAGCAGCCCCCGGACAGGGTCTGGGGCCAACGTCCTGACTTTC	CASSPRTGSGANVLTF	TRBJ2-6	TRBV14	16	TRBD1	few
TGTGCCAGCAGCTCCCGACAGGGAGGAAATGGCTACACCTTC	CASSSRQGGNGYTF	TRBJ1-2	TRBV7-9	14	TRBD1	-
TGTGCCAGCAGCTTAAAGGGGACTAGCGGCTACAATGAGCAGTTCTTC	CASSLKGTSGYNEQFF	TRBJ2-1	TRBV7-6	16	TRBD2	few
TGTGCCTGGGACGGTGGGCGTGTTGAAGAAAAACTGTTTTTT	CAWDGGRVEEKLFF	TRBJ1-4	TRBV30	14	-	-
TGTGCCAGCAAAACAGCGAACACTGAAGCTTTCTTT	CASKTANTEAFF	TRBJ1-1	TRBV4-2	12	-	few
TGTGCCAGCAGCTTAGTTGCGCTAGCGGGAGACGAGCAGTACTTC	CASSLVALAGDEQYF	TRBJ2-7	TRBV7-9	15	TRBD2	-
TGTGCCAGCAGTTCCACTAGCGGGAGGGCCTATGAGCAGTTCTTC	CASSSTSGRAYEQFF	TRBJ2-1	TRBV7-6	15	TRBD2	-
TGTGCCAGCAGCTTAGCACAGGGAAGCAATTCACCCCTCCACTTT	CASSLAQGSNSPLHF	TRBJ1-6	TRBV7-6	15	-	-
TGTGCCAGTACCGGAATAAGTAGCGGGACCACAGATACGCAGTATTTT	CASTGISSGTTDTQYF	TRBJ2-3	TRBV19	16	TRBD2	-
TGTGCCAGCAGCTTGGGGGTGGGGAGAGCTGAAGCTTTCTTT	CASSLGVGRAEAFF	TRBJ1-1	TRBV5-6	14	-	-
TGTGCCTGGAGGGTTAGCGGGAGCACTAAGCCTTACGAGCAGTACTTC	CAWRVSGSTKPYEQYF	TRBJ2-7	TRBV30	16	TRBD2	-
TGTGCCAGCAGCTACCGGACTAGCGGGAGGGCCTCAGAGACCCAGTACTTC	CASSYRTSGRASETQYF	TRBJ2-5	TRBV7-9	17	TRBD2	-
TGTGCCATCAGTGAAATCTTCTCCCCCATCCCCGGCGGAAACACTGAAGCTTTCTTT	CAISEIFSPIPGGNTEAFF	TRBJ1-1	TRBV10-3	19	-	-
TGTGCCAGCAGTTACTCCCATCCGGGTGCCACTGAAGCTTTCTTT	CASSYSHPGATEAFF	TRBJ1-1	TRBV6-6	15	-	few
TGTGCCAGCAGTCTACAGGGGGCTCGTGGCACCGGGGAGCTGTTTTTT	CASSLQGARGTGELFF	TRBJ2-2	TRBV27	16	TRBD1	-
TGTGCCAGCTCACCAGTCCCGAGAGCGAACACTGAAGCTTTCTTT	CASSPVPRANTEAFF	TRBJ1-1	TRBV18	15	-	-
TGCGCCAGCAGCCAACGACTAGCGGGAGATCGCTACAATGAGCAGTTCTTC	CASSQRLAGDRYNEQFF	TRBJ2-1	TRBV4-3	17	TRBD2	-
TGTGCCACCAGCAGAGCCCCGGGACAGACGACCTACGAGCAGTACTTC	CATSRAPGQTTYEQYF	TRBJ2-7	TRBV15	16	TRBD1	-
TGCGCCAGCAGCGAAATGACACGGATCGGTGGCTACACCTTC	CASSEMTRIGGYTF	TRBJ1-2	TRBV4-1	14	-	few
TGTGCCAGCAGCTTAGTCCCGGATCAGCCCCAGCATTTT	CASSLVPDQPQHF	TRBJ1-5	TRBV5-8	13	-	few
TGTGCCAGCAGCTCGACAGGGGTCACTGAAGCTTTCTTT	CASSSTGVTEAFF	TRBJ1-1	TRBV7-9	13	TRBD1	-
TGCAGCGTGACCATGGGCTGGACTAGCGGTTCCTACGAGCAGTACTTC	CSVTMGWTSGSYEQYF	TRBJ2-7	TRBV29-1	16	TRBD2	once
TGTGCCAGCTCACCCAGTCCAGGGGGCATGAACACTGAAGCTTTCTTT	CASSPSPGGMNTEAFF	TRBJ1-1	TRBV18	16	TRBD1	-
TGTGCCTGGAGTGTTGGACAGGCCCCTGAAGCTTTCTTT	CAWSVGQAPEAFF	TRBJ1-1	TRBV30	13	TRBD1	-
TGTGCCAGCAGGACGGGACAGTTCACAGATACGCAGTATTTT	CASRTGQFTDTQYF	TRBJ2-3	TRBV6-5	14	TRBD1	-
TGTGCCAGCAGCCCCCCCCAGGGGGAAAGTGAAAAACTGTTTTTT	CASSPPQGESEKLFF	TRBJ1-4	TRBV9	15	TRBD1	-
TGTGCCTCGGGGAGGGACACCATGGGCATTCAGTACTTC	CASGRDTMGIQYF	TRBJ2-4	TRBV30	13	-	-
TGTGCCAGCAGCTTGCCGGGACTAGCCCTCAATGAGCAGTTCTTC	CASSLPGLALNEQFF	TRBJ2-1	TRBV27	15	TRBD2	-
TGTGCCAGCAGCTTGTTTAGATACCACGAGCAGTACTTC	CASSLFRYHEQYF	TRBJ2-7	TRBV5-6	13	-	-
TGTGCCATCAGTGAGACAGGGGGAGCTAACTATGGCTACACCTTC	CAISETGGANYGYTF	TRBJ1-2	TRBV10-3	15	TRBD1	-
TGTGCCAGTAGTATACGAGGGACCTACGAGCAGTACTTC	CASSIRGTYEQYF	TRBJ2-7	TRBV19	13	-	-
TGCAGCGTCCGGGGACAGATAACCGGGGAGCTGTTTTTT	CSVRGQITGELFF	TRBJ2-2	TRBV29-1	13	TRBD1	once
TGTGCCAGCAGCTTGGGTGGCGGGAGGGCCTATGAGCAGTTCTTC	CASSLGGGRAYEQFF	TRBJ2-1	TRBV5-4	15	TRBD2	-
TGTGCCTGGAGTGTACGGGATGAAAAACTGTTTTTT	CAWSVRDEKLFF	TRBJ1-4	TRBV30	12	-	-
TGTGCCTGGGACAGGGGGAGGGCAGATACGCAGTATTTT	CAWDRGRADTQYF	TRBJ2-3	TRBV30	13	TRBD1	-
TGTGCCAGCAGCTCCCCCGGGGGGGAGCAGTACTTC	CASSSPGGEQYF	TRBJ2-7	TRBV6-6	12	TRBD2	-
TGCGCCAGCAGCCCCGGGACAGAAGGCTATGGCTACACCTTC	CASSPGTEGYGYTF	TRBJ1-2	TRBV5-1	14	TRBD1	-
TGTGCCAGCAGTGGCCTATTGAACAGGGGTGAAGCTTTCTTT	CASSGLLNRGEAFF	TRBJ1-1	TRBV6-1	14	TRBD1	-
TGTGCCAGCAGTTTTGGACAGGGGGTTTTGGGGAACTATGGCTACACCTTC	CASSFGQGVLGNYGYTF	TRBJ1-2	TRBV2	17	TRBD1	-
TGTGCCAGCAGTCAAATCTCCTACGAGCAGTACTTC	CASSQISYEQYF	TRBJ2-7	TRBV28	12	-	once
TGTGCCAGCAGGCAGGATTATAGCAATCAGCCCCAGCATTTT	CASRQDYSNQPQHF	TRBJ1-5	TRBV2	14	-	-
TGTGCCAGCAGCTTGGCTAGCGGGGGGGACAATGAGCAGTTCTTC	CASSLASGGDNEQFF	TRBJ2-1	TRBV7-9	15	TRBD2	few
TGTGCCAGTAGCCCAATCTGGGGCCCCTACGAGCAGTACTTC	CASSPIWGPYEQYF	TRBJ2-7	TRBV19	14	-	-
TGTGCCAGCAGCTGGACTTCCGGGACTAGCGGGAGTATAGGGCACGAGCAGTACTTC	CASSWTSGTSGSIGHEQYF	TRBJ2-7	TRBV5-6	19	TRBD2	-
TGCGCCAGCGCAACCGTACAGGGGGACTATGGCTACACCTTC	CASATVQGDYGYTF	TRBJ1-2	TRBV5-1	14	TRBD1	-
TGTGCCAGCAGCTGGCGGGAGGGCCAAAACATTCAGTACTTC	CASSWREGQNIQYF	TRBJ2-4	TRBV5-6	14	TRBD2	-
TGTGCCAGCAGCTCCAGCGGGCCAGCACCGGGGGAGCTGTTTTTT	CASSSSGPAPGELFF	TRBJ2-2	TRBV7-2	15	-	-
TGTGCCAGCAGCTTGGCCGGGACAGGGGGAATTAGCTCCTACAATGAGCAGTTCTTC	CASSLAGTGGISSYNEQFF	TRBJ2-1	TRBV5-6	19	TRBD1	-
TGTGCCAGCAGCTTGGGCAGTAAGAACACTGAAGCTTTCTTT	CASSLGSKNTEAFF	TRBJ1-1	TRBV7-9	14	-	-
TGTGCCAGCAGCTTAGTTGCGGGAACCTACGAGCAGTACTTC	CASSLVAGTYEQYF	TRBJ2-7	TRBV7-2	14	-	-
TGTGCCAGCAGTCGAGAACAGGGGTATAACTATGGCTACACCTTC	CASSREQGYNYGYTF	TRBJ1-2	TRBV27	15	TRBD1	-